The 25 T cell receptor beta chains presented below share a single source sample, sequenced in a study of T-cell reconstitution after alpha-beta-depleted transplantation in children. Unique molecular identifiers were incorporated into the prepared TCRbeta library. TCRdb re-analysed the PCR reads in MiXCR, keeping a single row per CDR3 protein. The sample records about 240,000 distinct CDR3 sequences, more than 10% being singletons. The sequences come from PBMCs from the stem cell graft donor, collected from the stem cell graft. The source is a human donor who donated a stem cell graft to a child with acute lymphoblastic leukemia.

The chain couples TRBV4-3 to TRBJ1-6; D not resolved. This CDR3 comprises 18 residues. The V and J ends lost 0 bases and 2 bases respectively, with 14 bases between them. In germline, CDR1 is LGHNA, CDR2 YSLEER. The CDR3 sequence: CASSQEKIVSAYNSPLHF. DNA of the CDR3: TGCGCCAGCAGCCAAGAAAAAATCGTTTCAGCCTATAATTCACCCCTCCACTTT.

This clonotype was counted at least ten times. This chain uses TRBV7-2 with TRBJ2-7, with TRBD2 matching 7 bases. This CDR3 is built from 15 residues. Trimming at V came to 1 base and at J to 4 bases, leaving 7 bases not matched to a gene. Germline V gene data show CDR1 as SGHTA and CDR2 as FQGNSA. The DNA for the CDR3 is TGTGCCAGCAGCTTAGGGTGGGGGGGGTCGTACGAGCAGTACTTC. Translating it yields CASSLGWGGSYEQYF.

Turning to this clonotype: A single base separates this from a much larger clone, so it may be a read error. This sequence joins TRBV6-5 and TRBJ1-1, with D maybe TRBD1 (5 bases). CDR1 is MNHEY and CDR2 is SVGAGI in the germline V gene. Trimming pared 4 bases from V and 0 bases from J, leaving 12 bases between. This CDR3 comprises 15 residues. CDR3 sequence (DNA): TGTGCCAGCAGTTTGGGAGGGGATTTGAACACTGAAGCTTTCTTT. Translation gives CASSLGGDLNTEAFF.

Only one count was recorded for this clonotype. Possible read error: a much larger clone is one base away. The chain carries TRBV6-6 and TRBJ2-7; D remains unclear. The CDR3 covers 12 residues. Germline V gene sequence: CDR1 MNHNY, CDR2 SVGAGI (reference sequence). CDR3 amino acids: CASRYTGDEQYF. Here the CDR3 DNA reads TGTGCCAGCCGTTACACTGGCGACGAGCAGTACTTC.

The table lists this clonotype with many counts. This chain links TRBV20-1 with TRBJ1-1, with a weak D call TRBD1 (5 bases). The CDR3 has 15 residues. Germline V gene lookup returns CDR1 DFQATT and CDR2 SNEGSKA (reference sequence). With 3 bases removed from V and 0 bases from J, the gap between germline ends came to 14 bases. Here the CDR3 reads CSASIGATLNTEAFF. DNA for the CDR3: TGCAGTGCTAGCATTGGGGCCACCTTGAACACTGAAGCTTTCTTT.

This clonotype was recorded at least ten times. The chain employs TRBV6-1 and TRBJ1-4, with D uncertain. Trimming removed 6 bases from V and 3 bases from J, with 8 bases in between. The CDR3 loop spans 13 amino acids. Germline V gene sequence: CDR1 MNHNS, CDR2 SASEGT. CDR3 sequence: CASRGTANEKLFF. CDR3 bases: TGTGCCAGCAGGGGAACGGCTAATGAAAAACTGTTTTTT.

This clonotype was observed at least ten times. The rearrangement uses TRBV12-3 or TRBV12-4 and TRBJ1-1, with 9 bases that match TRBD1. The CDR3 has 14 amino acids. Trimming cost V 4 bases and J 7 bases; bases outside gene matches: 7. The DNA for the CDR3 is TGTGCCAGCAGTTCAGGACAGGGGTGGGATGAAGCTTTCTTT. This sequence encodes CASSSGQGWDEAFF.

This clonotype showed up many times. The V and J genes are TRBV20-1 and TRBJ2-1; D assignment may be TRBD1 or TRBD2 (5 bases each). The CDR3 length is 13 residues. Trimming left V 7 bases short and J 0 bases short, with 10 bases between. Germline V gives CDR1 DFQATT, CDR2 SNEGSKA (reference sequence). In DNA, the CDR3 is TGCAGTGTCCGGGACGGCTCCTACAATGAGCAGTTCTTC. Translation: CSVRDGSYNEQFF.

The table lists this clonotype with many counts. The chain links TRBV6-5 to TRBJ1-5, with 11 nucleotides matching TRBD1. Germline lookup yields CDR1 MNHEY and CDR2 SVGAGI. The CDR3 is 16 residues long. J gave up 6 bases and V 6 bases, and 10 bases lay outside the gene matches. CDR3 DNA: TGTGCCAGCAGACTTAAGGACAGGGGGCATGGTCAGCCCCAGCATTTT. It encodes CASRLKDRGHGQPQHF.

This clonotype was recorded at least ten times. This chain uses TRBV2 with TRBJ2-2; TRBD1 agrees at 7 bases. CDR1 and CDR2 from the germline V gene are SNHLY and FYNNEI. V was clipped by 4 bases and J by 0 bases; unmatched bases: 2. This CDR3 has 15 amino acids. DNA of the CDR3: TGTGCCAGCAGTGGACAGGGCGCGAACACCGGGGAGCTGTTTTTT. This sequence encodes CASSGQGANTGELFF.

Many counts were recorded for this clonotype. J is TRBJ2-7 and V is TRBV9; D is undetermined. V was clipped by 0 bases and J by 3 bases, with 7 bases between them. This CDR3 is built from 13 residues. The germline gives CDR1 SGDLS, CDR2 YYNGEE. CDR3 bases: TGTGCCAGCAGCGTAGATTCCGGCTACGAGCAGTACTTC. Encoded protein: CASSVDSGYEQYF.

In its sample, this clonotype was seen many times. The V gene is TRBV7-9, the J gene TRBJ2-5, with D possibly matching TRBD1 (6 bases). CDR1 and CDR2 (germline): SEHNR, FQNEAQ (reference sequence). V shed 1 base and J shed 2 bases, with 8 bases lying between them. The CDR3 totals 14 residues. The CDR3 is CASSLEGGQETQYF. CDR3 bases: TGTGCCAGCAGCTTAGAAGGGGGACAAGAGACCCAGTACTTC.

At least ten counts were recorded for this clonotype. The chain employs TRBV5-1 and TRBJ1-1; D uncertain. The V end lost 5 bases, the J end lost 5 bases, and 7 bases lay between the germline ends. The germline CDR1 and CDR2 sequences are SGHRS and YFSETQ. The CDR3 spans 11 residues. The CDR3 reads CASRRTTEAFF. The CDR3 DNA follows: TGCGCCAGCAGAAGGACGACTGAAGCTTTCTTT.

This clonotype has at least ten counts. The chain is built from TRBV6-5 and TRBJ1-2, with a tentative D call TRBD1 (5 bases). V dropped 7 bases and J dropped 6 bases, with 18 bases sitting between them. The germline gives CDR1 MNHEY, CDR2 SVGAGI. The CDR3 totals 14 residues. The CDR3 nucleotides are TGTGCCAGCACCCCGTGGCCCGGGGACGATGGCTACACCTTC. Protein sequence: CASTPWPGDDGYTF.

This clonotype was detected ten times or more. The chain uses TRBV20-1 and TRBJ2-7; D gene uncertain. V was shortened by 0 bases and J by 0 bases, with 15 bases between the two germline ends. From germline, CDR1 is DFQATT and CDR2 SNEGSKA (reference sequence). This CDR3 has 16 residues. The CDR3 reads CSARDRIGISSYEQYF. CDR3 sequence (DNA): TGCAGTGCTAGAGATCGAATAGGGATAAGCTCCTACGAGCAGTACTTC.

This chain links TRBV23-1 with TRBJ2-2, with D possibly TRBD1 on 5 matching bases. TRBV23-1 is filed as an ORF, its function uncertain. V was pared by 6 bases and J by 7 bases, with 21 bases between. The CDR3 runs to 16 residues. The CDR3, as DNA: TGCGCCAGCAGCCCCAGAGGTCTTTCGACAGACGGGGAGCTGTTTTTT. As protein: CASSPRGLSTDGELFF.

There are many counts of this clonotype. This rearrangement joins TRBV28 to TRBJ2-1; perhaps D is TRBD1 or TRBD2 (6 bases each). Germline V lookup: CDR1 MDHEN, CDR2 SYDVKM. The V end lost 5 bases, the J end lost 4 bases, and 12 bases lay between the germline ends. CDR3 length equals 14 residues. This CDR3 reads CASSPRRGYNEQFF. The CDR3 region has the DNA TGTGCCAGCAGTCCCAGGAGGGGGTACAATGAGCAGTTCTTC.

The sample holds many counts of this clonotype. V is TRBV4-2 and J is TRBJ2-6, with 7 bases lining up with TRBD1. Germline V gene sequence: CDR1 LGHNA, CDR2 YNFKEQ. The length of the CDR3 is 18 residues. J lost 0 bases, V lost 6 bases, and 11 bases had no gene match. The CDR3 nucleotides are TGTGCCAGCAGGCTCGACAGGGTGGACCTCTCTGGGGCCAACGTCCTGACTTTC. It yields the protein CASRLDRVDLSGANVLTF.

The chain recombines TRBV30 with TRBJ1-5; tentatively, D is TRBD1 (6 bases). The CDR3 runs to 13 residues. Germline V gives CDR1 GTSNPN, CDR2 SVGIG (reference sequence). With 0 bases removed from V and 4 bases from J, the gap between germline ends came to 7 bases. The CDR3, as DNA: TGTGCCTGGAGTGTACAGGGAAATCAGCCCCAGCATTTT. Translated: CAWSVQGNQPQHF.

At least ten counts were recorded for this clonotype. J is TRBJ2-3 and V is TRBV5-1; possible D gene TRBD1, 5 bases. CDR3 length equals 14 residues. Trimming removed 7 bases at V and 0 bases at J, with 12 bases between. CDR1 and CDR2 from the germline V gene are SGHRS and YFSETQ. CDR3 in DNA: TGCGCCAGCGTGACAGATACTAGCACAGATACGCAGTATTTT. Its translation is CASVTDTSTDTQYF.

This clonotype has ten or more counts. CDR3 bases: TGCAGTGCTGAGGGCGGCGGAGGGGATGAGCAGTTCTTC. It is translated as CSAEGGGGDEQFF. The V gene is TRBV20-1, the J gene TRBJ2-1; D perhaps matches TRBD2 (6 bases). Trimming stripped 5 bases from V and 8 bases from J, with 16 bases between. Per germline, CDR1 DFQATT and CDR2 SNEGSKA (reference sequence). CDR3 length: 13 residues.

This clonotype was found once. The chain recombines TRBV28 with TRBJ2-2; D is perhaps TRBD1 (6 bases). Germline V gene lookup returns CDR1 MDHEN and CDR2 SYDVKM. CDR3 length equals 18 residues. V lost 6 bases and J 2 bases, leaving 22 bases between the germline ends. CDR3 sequence (DNA): TGTGCCAGCAGACGGGACAAGGCCCTTACCGTTAACACCGGGGAGCTGTTTTTT. Translating it yields CASRRDKALTVNTGELFF.

This clonotype was seen ten or more times. V is TRBV20-1 and J is TRBJ2-1; TRBD1 or TRBD2 may be the D gene (5 bases each). The CDR3 is made up of 15 amino acids. V was cut by 4 bases and J by 6 bases, with 19 bases left in between. Per the germline V gene, CDR1 is DFQATT and CDR2 is SNEGSKA (reference sequence). The CDR3 sequence is CSATLPGPTSNEQFF. CDR3 coding DNA: TGCAGTGCTACCCTCCCGGGACCCACGAGCAATGAGCAGTTCTTC.

In this sample, this clonotype turned up many times. CDR3 region: CASNWIRTDTQYF. The CDR3 region has the DNA TGTGCCAGCAACTGGATCCGCACAGATACGCAGTATTTT. The gene calls are TRBV28 and TRBJ2-3; D gene uncertain. CDR3 length: 13 amino acids. V lost 7 bases and J lost 1, with 9 bases in between. Looked up from germline, CDR1 is MDHEN and CDR2 is SYDVKM.

This chain connects TRBV2 to TRBJ2-5; D tentatively reads TRBD1 or TRBD2 (6 bases each). The germline CDR1 and CDR2 sequences are SNHLY and FYNNEI. V was cut by 2 bases and J by 1 base, with 11 bases left in between. CDR3 length: 15 amino acids. The CDR3 spells CASSELGGRQETQYF. In nucleotides, the CDR3 is TGTGCCAGCAGTGAATTAGGGGGGCGCCAAGAGACCCAGTACTTC.